This T cell receptor (beta chain) was profiled in a study of blood T cell repertoires in COVID-19. Study as a whole: Samples came from the United States, Italy and Spain, spanning acute and convalescent COVID-19. Nucleic acid was either cDNA or gDNA, and it came from T cells, B-cell-depleted T cells, or PBMCs.

V dropped 5 bases and J dropped 5 bases, with 7 bases sitting between them. CDR1 SGHKS and CDR2 YYEKEE come from the germline V gene (reference sequence). This CDR3 has 11 residues. Authors' processing steps: Amplification of reference gene primers was used by the study to estimate nucleated cell counts. Generated by immunoSEQ multiplex PCR, the TCRdb table keeps only in-frame clones and is missing some. For V, J and clone size, that table is used; D and trimming come from the DNA. The sample has about 240,000 clones, 80% to 85% seen once; the top ten hold around 12%. The chain has TRBV5-5 and TRBJ1-2; D is undetermined. The source is a woman aged 60-75 years with active or convalescent COVID-19. The sample consisted of peripheral blood. In DNA form, the CDR3 reads TGTGCCAGCAGGTCGGGGTATGGCTACACCTTC. This encodes CASRSGYGYTF.